Listed below are T cell receptor beta chains from one sample, sequenced in a study of T cell changes during pregnancy in multiple sclerosis. Clones were read by immunoSEQ multiplex PCR, and TCRdb kept only the in-frame ones, dropping some. The sample consists of about 49,000 clones, about 91% of them appearing once. The material was CD4+ T cells from peripheral blood mononuclear cells, obtained in the second trimester of pregnancy. The receptors derive from a female donor in good health, enrolled as a control in a pregnancy study. CDR3s include the opening cysteine and the closing phenylalanine or tryptophan. The order of the fields is D gene, J gene, clone size, V gene, CDR3 DNA, CDR3 protein. D genes are given only for firm matches. Clone size is shown for a subset of rows, as once, few, many or a class of expanded clone.

d_gene: TRBD1
j_gene: TRBJ2-6
abundance: NA
v_gene: TRBV25-1
CDR3nt: TGTGCCAGCAGTTCCGACAGGGCTGGGGCCAACGTCCTGACTTTC
CDR3aa: CASSSDRAGANVLTF

d_gene: NA
j_gene: TRBJ1-2
abundance: NA
v_gene: TRBV9
CDR3nt: TGTGCCAGCAGCGTAGTGGAGACCCATAACTATGGCTACACCTTC
CDR3aa: CASSVVETHNYGYTF

d_gene: NA
j_gene: TRBJ1-4
abundance: NA
v_gene: TRBV2
CDR3nt: TGTGCCAGCAGTGAAGAGAGGGAGACTAATGAAAAACTGTTTTTT
CDR3aa: CASSEERETNEKLFF

d_gene: TRBD1
j_gene: TRBJ2-5
abundance: NA
v_gene: TRBV25-1
CDR3nt: TGTGCCAGCAGCCAACAGGGGTTCGAGACCCAGTACTTC
CDR3aa: CASSQQGFETQYF

d_gene: NA
j_gene: TRBJ1-2
abundance: NA
v_gene: TRBV11-2
CDR3nt: TGTGCCAGCAGCTTAGACTCACAGGGTTGGGGCTATGGCTACACCTTC
CDR3aa: CASSLDSQGWGYGYTF

d_gene: TRBD1
j_gene: TRBJ1-5
abundance: NA
v_gene: TRBV30
CDR3nt: TGTGCCTGGAGTCTGGGACAGGGAAATCAGCCCCAGCATTTT
CDR3aa: CAWSLGQGNQPQHF

d_gene: TRBD1
j_gene: TRBJ1-2
abundance: NA
v_gene: TRBV10-3
CDR3nt: TGTGCCATCAGTACGGGACAGATCTATGGCTACACCTTC
CDR3aa: CAISTGQIYGYTF

d_gene: NA
j_gene: TRBJ1-2
abundance: NA
v_gene: TRBV6-1
CDR3nt: TGTGCCAGCAGTGAAGCGTTGGACAGTTTAGGGGGCTACACCTTC
CDR3aa: CASSEALDSLGGYTF

d_gene: NA
j_gene: TRBJ1-1
abundance: once
v_gene: TRBV7-9
CDR3nt: TGTGCCAGCAGCTTAGCCCGAGTGAACACTGAAGCTTTCTTT
CDR3aa: CASSLARVNTEAFF

d_gene: TRBD2
j_gene: TRBJ2-3
abundance: NA
v_gene: TRBV4-1
CDR3nt: TGCGCCAGCAGAGGGACTAGCGGGAGGGATACGCAGTATTTT
CDR3aa: CASRGTSGRDTQYF

d_gene: TRBD2
j_gene: TRBJ2-5
abundance: NA
v_gene: TRBV30
CDR3nt: TGTGCCTGGAGCCCGGGGGGGACCCAGTACTTC
CDR3aa: CAWSPGGTQYF

d_gene: TRBD1
j_gene: TRBJ1-4
abundance: NA
v_gene: TRBV4-1
CDR3nt: TGCGCCAGCAGCTCGATCCAGGGGGATGAAGAAAAACTGTTTTTT
CDR3aa: CASSSIQGDEEKLFF

d_gene: NA
j_gene: TRBJ2-1
abundance: few
v_gene: TRBV4-3
CDR3nt: TGCGCCAGCAGCCAAGATGACCAGGGTGAGCAGTTCTTC
CDR3aa: CASSQDDQGEQFF

d_gene: TRBD1
j_gene: TRBJ1-5
abundance: NA
v_gene: TRBV6-5
CDR3nt: TGTGCCACCGGCCGGGACAGGGAACAGCCCCAGCATTTT
CDR3aa: CATGRDREQPQHF

d_gene: NA
j_gene: TRBJ2-3
abundance: once
v_gene: TRBV30
CDR3nt: TGTGCCTGGAGTGTCCAAGATACGCAGTATTTT
CDR3aa: CAWSVQDTQYF

d_gene: TRBD2
j_gene: TRBJ2-1
abundance: NA
v_gene: TRBV11-2
CDR3nt: TGTGCCAGCAGGTCGAGCGGGGGGAGATACAATGAGCAGTTCTTC
CDR3aa: CASRSSGGRYNEQFF

d_gene: NA
j_gene: TRBJ1-3
abundance: NA
v_gene: TRBV30
CDR3nt: TGTGCCTGGAGTGTAACGTTTGGGACATTGAGCTCTGGAAACACCATATATTTT
CDR3aa: CAWSVTFGTLSSGNTIYF

d_gene: NA
j_gene: TRBJ1-4
abundance: NA
v_gene: TRBV5-5
CDR3nt: TGTGCCAGCAGCTTGTCTGTTAATCGACTGTTTTTT
CDR3aa: CASSLSVNRLFF

d_gene: NA
j_gene: TRBJ1-2
abundance: NA
v_gene: TRBV6-5
CDR3nt: TGTGCCAGCGGTCCGGGGTATGGCTACACCTTC
CDR3aa: CASGPGYGYTF

d_gene: NA
j_gene: TRBJ1-1
abundance: NA
v_gene: TRBV6-6
CDR3nt: TGTGCCAGCAGTTGGGGGGGGAACACTGAAGCTTTCTTT
CDR3aa: CASSWGGNTEAFF

d_gene: NA
j_gene: TRBJ2-7
abundance: NA
v_gene: TRBV11-2
CDR3nt: TGTGCCAGCAGCAAACAGGGTTTCGACGAGCAGTACTTC
CDR3aa: CASSKQGFDEQYF

d_gene: TRBD2
j_gene: TRBJ2-3
abundance: NA
v_gene: TRBV7-9
CDR3nt: TGTGCCAGCAGCGCCCCCGGGGGGGCCTTAACAGATACGCAGTATTTT
CDR3aa: CASSAPGGALTDTQYF

d_gene: NA
j_gene: TRBJ2-7
abundance: NA
v_gene: TRBV5-1
CDR3nt: TGCGCCAGCAGCTTGGAAGGGGGGGGGCCCTACGAGCAGTACTTC
CDR3aa: CASSLEGGGPYEQYF

d_gene: TRBD1
j_gene: TRBJ1-4
abundance: NA
v_gene: TRBV29-1
CDR3nt: TGCAGCGTTACCGGGACAGGTAATGAAAAACTGTTTTTT
CDR3aa: CSVTGTGNEKLFF

d_gene: NA
j_gene: TRBJ1-1
abundance: NA
v_gene: TRBV6-1
CDR3nt: TGTGCCAGCAGTCAGGGGTACACTGAAGCTTTCTTT
CDR3aa: CASSQGYTEAFF

d_gene: TRBD1
j_gene: TRBJ1-1
abundance: few
v_gene: TRBV4-3
CDR3nt: TGCGCCAGCAGCCAAGAGACAGGGGAATTGAACACTGAAGCTTTCTTT
CDR3aa: CASSQETGELNTEAFF

d_gene: NA
j_gene: TRBJ2-7
abundance: NA
v_gene: TRBV4-1
CDR3nt: TGCGCCAGCAGCCAAGGGGGGGGGACAGGATCCTACGAGCAGTACTTC
CDR3aa: CASSQGGGTGSYEQYF

d_gene: NA
j_gene: TRBJ2-5
abundance: NA
v_gene: TRBV11-2
CDR3nt: TGTGCCAGCAGCTTAGAGGTGACTACCATCCAAGAGACCCAGTACTTC
CDR3aa: CASSLEVTTIQETQYF

d_gene: TRBD2
j_gene: TRBJ2-1
abundance: NA
v_gene: TRBV4-2
CDR3nt: TGTGCCAGCAGCCAAGTGCTCACCGGGACTAGCGGGGAACCCAATGAGCAGTTCTTC
CDR3aa: CASSQVLTGTSGEPNEQFF

d_gene: NA
j_gene: TRBJ2-3
abundance: NA
v_gene: TRBV5-6
CDR3nt: TGTGCCAGCAGCTTGGCGGCAGGGGAAACAGATACGCAGTATTTT
CDR3aa: CASSLAAGETDTQYF

d_gene: NA
j_gene: TRBJ1-2
abundance: NA
v_gene: TRBV19
CDR3nt: TGTGCCAGTAGTATGTATCAACGGGGTTTCCATGGCTACACCTTC
CDR3aa: CASSMYQRGFHGYTF

d_gene: TRBD1
j_gene: TRBJ1-1
abundance: NA
v_gene: TRBV5-4
CDR3nt: TGTGCCAGCAGCTTTAATACCGGGACAGTGGAAGCTTTCTTT
CDR3aa: CASSFNTGTVEAFF

d_gene: TRBD1
j_gene: TRBJ1-1
abundance: NA
v_gene: TRBV7-2
CDR3nt: TGTGCCAGCAGCGAGACCGGGACAGGGTACCCGAACGGTGAAGCTTTCTTT
CDR3aa: CASSETGTGYPNGEAFF